The next 32 T cell receptor beta chains were all read from a single sample in a study of shared clonotypes between healthy human individuals. This table comes from immunoSEQ multiplex PCR, and its TCRdb copy is limited to in-frame clones, with some not included. The repertoire consists of roughly 2,000,000 clones, with over 85% occurring once and the leading ten covering about 1.7%. The naive CD8 population came from CD45RO-negative cells selected for CCR7, without terminally differentiated effector memory CD45RA+ cells. Input material: naive CD8+ T cells from PBMCs. Source of these receptors: a man between 18 and 29 years old in good health. Some clones in this sample may be carry-over from other donors' samples.

V usage is TRBV29-1 and J usage is TRBJ1-5, with D maybe TRBD1 (5 bases). This CDR3 spans 16 amino acids. V dropped 4 bases and J dropped 7 bases, with 23 bases sitting between them. Germline V gives CDR1 SQVTM, CDR2 ANQGSEA. CDR3 loop: CSVADGPGARRQPQHF. For the CDR3, the DNA is TGCAGCGTTGCGGATGGCCCCGGGGCAAGGAGGCAGCCCCAGCATTTT.

The chain is built from TRBV7-2 and TRBJ1-4; D perhaps matches TRBD1 (5 bases). The length of the CDR3 is 12 residues. The V gene's germline CDR1 is SGHTA and CDR2 FQGNSA. Trimming left V 5 bases short and J 12 bases short, with 13 bases between. CDR3 in amino acids: CASSGRGDQLFF. The CDR3 nucleotides are TGTGCCAGCAGCGGGAGAGGGGACCAACTGTTTTTT.

The V call is TRBV5-6, the J call TRBJ1-2, with 7 positions matching TRBD1. This CDR3 has 17 residues. Trimming cost V 3 bases and J 1 base; bases outside gene matches: 12. The V gene's germline CDR1 is SGHDT and CDR2 YYEEEE. CDR3 loop: CASSWGPETGLNYGYTF. For the CDR3, the DNA is TGTGCCAGCAGCTGGGGGCCCGAGACAGGGCTTAACTATGGCTACACCTTC.

The rearrangement links TRBV12-5 to TRBJ2-1, with TRBD2 matching 8 bases. V trimming: 6 bases; J trimming: 10 bases; junction bases outside the gene matches: 11. CDR1 LGHNT and CDR2 FRNRAP come from the germline V gene. This CDR3 has 14 amino acids. In DNA form, the CDR3 reads TGTGCTAGTGGCAAAAGCGGGAGCTTAGGCGAGCAGTTCTTC. This encodes CASGKSGSLGEQFF. Together with reference TRBV12-5 and TRBJ2-1, the CDR3 gives the full variable domain: DARVTQTPRHKVTEMGQEVTMRCQPILGHNTVFWYRQTMMQGLELLAYFRNRAPLDDSGMPKDRFSAEMPDATLATLKIQPSEPRDSAVYFCASGKSGSLGEQFFGPGTRLTVL.

As to this clone: Other nucleotide sequences in the sample specify the same CDR3. The chain recombines TRBV6-6 with TRBJ2-1; D is ambiguous. Trimming cost V 5 bases and J 3 bases, with 8 bases left between them. Germline V gene data show CDR1 as MNHNY and CDR2 as SVGAGI (reference sequence). There are 13 residues in the CDR3. CDR3: CASSPTGYNEQFF. In nucleotides, the CDR3 is TGTGCCAGCAGTCCCACGGGCTACAATGAGCAGTTCTTC.

Only one count was recorded for this clone. V and J are TRBV27 and TRBJ1-2, with 8 bases that match TRBD1. Unmatched junction bases numbered 9, after V lost 5 bases and J lost 4 bases. This CDR3 region has 15 residues. The V gene's germline CDR1 is MNHEY and CDR2 SMNVEV (reference sequence). As DNA, the CDR3 is TGTGCCAGCAGTCGAGACAGGGGCTCTTTCTATGGCTACACCTTC. It yields the protein CASSRDRGSFYGYTF.

The chain joins TRBV9 to TRBJ2-1; 11 bases are shared with TRBD1. In germline, CDR1 is SGDLS, CDR2 YYNGEE. V lost 0 bases to trimming and J lost 6 bases; unmatched junction nucleotides: 8. The CDR3 covers 17 residues. CDR3 sequence reads: CASSVGPRDRGANEQFF. CDR3 in DNA: TGTGCCAGCAGCGTAGGACCGCGGGACAGGGGGGCCAATGAGCAGTTCTTC.

Worth noting for this clone: Other DNA sequences from this sample encode an identical CDR3 as well. The rearrangement uses TRBV7-9 and TRBJ2-1, with no clear D. Deletions cut 1 base from V and 7 bases from J, with 5 bases between. The germline V gene has CDR1 SEHNR and CDR2 FQNEAQ (reference sequence). The CDR3 length is 12 residues. The CDR3 region is CASSLGDNEQFF. CDR3 in DNA: TGTGCCAGCAGCTTAGGCGATAATGAGCAGTTCTTC.

For this clone: This sample also contains other DNA sequences that code for the same CDR3. The J gene is TRBJ1-5, the V gene TRBV5-1, with 7 positions matching TRBD1. The CDR3 is made up of 13 amino acids. V gave up 0 bases and J gave up 7 bases; unmatched junction bases: 1. The V gene's germline CDR1 is SGHRS and CDR2 YFSETQ. CDR3 coding DNA: TGCGCCAGCAGCTTGGTAGGGGGCCAGCCCCAGCATTTT. This sequence encodes CASSLVGGQPQHF.

J is TRBJ2-2 and V is TRBV2; 9 bases agree with TRBD1. Germline trimming cut 2 bases from V and 0 bases from J; bases unmatched to any gene: 1. Germline V gives CDR1 SNHLY, CDR2 FYNNEI. CDR3 size: 16 residues. CDR3 coding DNA: TGTGCCAGCAGTGAAAGGACAGGGGCGAACACCGGGGAGCTGTTTTTT. This gives the protein CASSERTGANTGELFF. Together with reference TRBV2 and TRBJ2-2, the CDR3 gives the full variable domain: EPEVTQTPSHQVTQMGQEVILRCVPISNHLYFYWYRQILGQKVEFLVSFYNNEISEKSEIFDDQFSVERPDGSNFTLKIRSTKLEDSAMYFCASSERTGANTGELFFGEGSRLTVL.

The CDR3 reads CASSFQASGYNEQFF. Written as DNA, the CDR3 is TGTGCCAGCAGCTTCCAGGCTAGCGGATACAATGAGCAGTTCTTC. The chain combines TRBV7-2 with TRBJ2-1, with 7 positions matching TRBD2. Germline CDR1 and CDR2: SGHTA and FQGNSA. V lost 3 bases, J lost 4 bases, and 6 bases stayed unmatched. The CDR3 loop spans 15 amino acids.

The J gene is TRBJ2-1, the V gene TRBV7-3, with D perhaps assigned TRBD1 or TRBD2 (6 bases each). V lost 7 bases to trimming and J lost 2 bases, with 12 bases between them. This CDR3 contains 14 residues. Germline V gene sequence: CDR1 SGHTA, CDR2 FQGTGA. The CDR3 here is CASNFGGPYNEQFF. CDR3 bases: TGTGCCAGCAACTTCGGGGGCCCCTACAATGAGCAGTTCTTC.

The V and J genes are TRBV6-5 and TRBJ2-1; 9 nucleotides agree with TRBD2. Trimming removed 6 bases from V and 8 bases from J; junction bases left unmatched: 11. The CDR3 covers 15 residues. Germline V gene data show CDR1 as MNHEY and CDR2 as SVGAGI. The CDR3 DNA is TGTGCCAGCAGCCCTTTGCGGGAGGGCAGGCATGAGCAGTTCTTC. Translating gives CASSPLREGRHEQFF.

This clone was detected only a few times. Distinct nucleotide sequences in the sample also encode this CDR3. The V gene is TRBV28, the J gene TRBJ1-1; D is possibly TRBD1 (5 bases). CDR3 length equals 12 residues. Germline V gene sequence: CDR1 MDHEN, CDR2 SYDVKM. The V end was cut by 2 bases, the J end by 7 bases, with 8 bases between. The CDR3: CASSLGGGEAFF. CDR3 nucleotide sequence: TGTGCCAGCAGTTTAGGGGGAGGTGAAGCTTTCTTT.

This chain links TRBV11-2 with TRBJ2-7; TRBD2 might be the D (5 bases). This CDR3 comprises 14 residues. CDR1 is SGHAT and CDR2 is FQNNGV in the germline V gene. V dropped 1 base and J dropped 0 bases, with 7 bases sitting between them. The CDR3 loop is CASSLGTYSYEQYF. CDR3 nucleotide sequence: TGTGCCAGCAGCTTAGGGACTTACTCCTACGAGCAGTACTTC.

The count of this clone is one. The J gene is TRBJ2-1, the V gene TRBV28, with 10 bases identical to TRBD2. The junction had 12 bases not matched to a gene; V was cut back by 6 bases and J by 7 bases. The germline CDR1 and CDR2 sequences are MDHEN and SYDVKM. This CDR3 is built from 16 residues. The DNA for the CDR3 is TGTGCCAGCAGATGGGAGCGGGAGGGTGTGGGGAATGAGCAGTTCTTC. Residues: CASRWEREGVGNEQFF.

The chain has TRBV19 and TRBJ2-7; D might be TRBD2 (5 bases). V dropped 9 bases and J dropped 1 base, with 13 bases sitting between them. Germline V gene data show CDR1 as LNHDA and CDR2 as SQIVND (reference sequence). This CDR3 contains 13 residues. The CDR3 coding sequence is TGTGCCAGCCGTGATATAGCGTCCTACGAGCAGTACTTC. Translating gives CASRDIASYEQYF.

V is TRBV5-4 and J is TRBJ2-1, with 8 bases identical to TRBD2. V lost 2 bases, J lost 0 bases, and 16 bases stayed unmatched. Germline lookup yields CDR1 SGHNT and CDR2 YYREEE (reference sequence). The CDR3 consists of 20 residues. CDR3 in DNA: TGTGCCAGCAGCTTCCCGACCCTAGCGGGCCACCGAAGCTCCTACAATGAGCAGTTCTTC. It is translated as CASSFPTLAGHRSSYNEQFF.

The rearrangement joins TRBV7-9 to TRBJ2-5; D call uncertain. The J call could be wrong; TRBJ2-7 is a better fit for the DNA end. The CDR3 spans 14 residues. Germline V CDR1 and CDR2: SEHNR, FQNEAQ (reference sequence). The chain's CDR3 is CASSSTRLSYEQYF. The CDR3 DNA reads as TGTGCCAGCAGCTCCACCCGTTTGAGTTACGAGCAGTACTTC.

The J gene is TRBJ1-2, the V gene TRBV28; TRBD1 might be the D (5 bases). Per germline, CDR1 MDHEN and CDR2 SYDVKM. V shed 6 bases and J shed 8 bases, with 19 bases lying between them. This CDR3 has 14 amino acids. The CDR3 sequence: CASRGRSLERGYTF. The CDR3 bases are TGTGCCAGCAGGGGACGTTCCCTAGAAAGGGGCTACACCTTC.

The V call is TRBV28, the J call TRBJ2-7; D gene ambiguous. The germline V gene has CDR1 MDHEN and CDR2 SYDVKM. The ends were cut back, 2 bases at V and 1 base at J, with 15 bases in the middle. The CDR3 has 16 amino acids. The CDR3 is CASSLRHSFQSYEQYF. Here the CDR3 DNA reads TGTGCCAGCAGTTTAAGGCACAGCTTCCAGTCCTACGAGCAGTACTTC.

This chain connects TRBV6-4 to TRBJ2-2; D ambiguous. CDR1 and CDR2 (germline): MRHNA, SNTAGT. The CDR3 loop spans 13 amino acids. Deletions cut 2 bases from V and 7 bases from J, with 8 bases between. CDR3 bases: TGTGCCAGCAGTGACGTCCATGACGGGGAGCTGTTTTTT. The encoded protein is CASSDVHDGELFF.

The V and J genes are TRBV9 and TRBJ2-7; TRBD2 matches 8 bases. This CDR3 spans 14 amino acids. Germline CDR1 and CDR2: SGDLS and YYNGEE. With 2 bases clipped from V and 3 bases from J, the junction kept 4 bases outside the gene matches. CDR3 sequence (DNA): TGTGCCAGCAGCGTCTCGGGACTAGTCTACGAGCAGTACTTC. It yields the protein CASSVSGLVYEQYF.

J is TRBJ1-1 and V is TRBV28; TRBD1 matches at 9 bases. V shed 3 bases, J shed 2 bases, and the junction held 10 bases outside the gene matches. The CDR3 consists of 17 residues. Germline CDR1 reads MDHEN; CDR2 reads SYDVKM. CDR3 amino acids: CASSFSLSDRGNTEAFF. In DNA form, the CDR3 reads TGTGCCAGCAGTTTCTCGTTGTCGGACAGGGGTAACACTGAAGCTTTCTTT.

This chain uses TRBV11-2 with TRBJ2-3, with 11 bases aligning to TRBD1. CDR1 SGHAT and CDR2 FQNNGV come from the germline V gene. This CDR3 spans 15 amino acids. V was clipped by 3 bases and J by 1 base; unmatched bases: 0. In DNA, the CDR3 is TGTGCCAGCAGCTTGGACAGGGGGCGCACAGATACGCAGTATTTT. This gives the protein CASSLDRGRTDTQYF.

The rearrangement links TRBV7-9 to TRBJ1-1; 7 bases are shared with TRBD1. After removal of 5 bases from V and 0 bases from J, the junction contained 3 bases not matched to a gene. The CDR3 has 14 residues. The germline V gene has CDR1 SEHNR and CDR2 FQNEAQ (reference sequence). CDR3 DNA sequence: TGTGCCAGCAGCGGGGACAGCTTGAACACTGAAGCTTTCTTT. This encodes CASSGDSLNTEAFF.

V gene TRBV29-1 combines with J gene TRBJ2-7; 7 nucleotides match TRBD1. This CDR3 has 21 residues. With V trimmed by 6 bases and J by 7 bases, 36 bases remained unmatched. CDR1 SQVTM and CDR2 ANQGSEA come from the germline V gene. The CDR3 loop is CSVIPSTRDSRYRAVVIEQYF. The CDR3 DNA reads as TGCAGCGTCATACCCAGTACCCGGGACAGTCGTTATAGAGCCGTCGTTATAGAGCAGTACTTC.

The V gene is TRBV18, the J gene TRBJ2-5; 9 bases fit TRBD2. Germline CDR1 reads KGHSH; CDR2 reads LQKENI. This CDR3 has 17 residues. V was pared by 0 bases and J by 5 bases, with 10 bases of the junction left unmatched. The CDR3 is CASSPPHVAGVEETQYF. CDR3 coding DNA: TGTGCCAGCTCACCACCCCACGTAGCGGGAGTGGAGGAGACCCAGTACTTC.

V and J are TRBV7-9 and TRBJ2-1; D may be TRBD1 or TRBD2 (5 bases each). CDR3 length: 16 residues. The germline V gene encodes CDR1 SEHNR and CDR2 FQNEAQ (reference sequence). V was cut by 5 bases and J by 1 base, with 15 bases left in between. In DNA form, the CDR3 reads TGTGCCAGCAGCCCCCCTGGGGGAAGATCCTACAATGAGCAGTTCTTC. Encoded protein: CASSPPGGRSYNEQFF.

The chain carries TRBV5-4 and TRBJ2-7; D tentatively reads TRBD1 or TRBD2 (6 bases each). This CDR3 has 16 residues. The germline CDR1 and CDR2 sequences are SGHNT and YYREEE (reference sequence). V was trimmed by 4 bases and J by 1 base, leaving 18 bases between them. The CDR3 is CASSREGEVGSYEQYF. CDR3 DNA sequence: TGTGCCAGCAGCCGAGAGGGGGAGGTCGGTTCCTACGAGCAGTACTTC. Drawing the rest from reference TRBV5-4 and TRBJ2-7, the complete variable domain is ETGVTQSPTHLIKTRGQQVTLRCSSQSGHNTVSWYQQALGQGPQFIFQYYREEENGRGNFPPRFSGLQFPNYSSELNVNALELDDSALYLCASSREGEVGSYEQYFGPGTRLTVT.

This chain uses TRBV7-3 with TRBJ2-1; the D gene is possibly TRBD1 (6 bases). The CDR3 totals 15 residues. Trimming removed 6 bases at V and 4 bases at J, with 16 bases between. Germline V CDR1 and CDR2: SGHTA, FQGTGA. CDR3 protein: CASRSPGHLYNEQFF. The CDR3 DNA reads as TGTGCCAGCAGATCACCGGGACACCTTTACAATGAGCAGTTCTTC. Full variable domain (outside the CDR3, taken from reference TRBV7-3 and TRBJ2-1): GAGVSQTPSNKVTEKGKYVELRCDPISGHTALYWYRQSLGQGPEFLIYFQGTGAADDSGLPNDRFFAVRPEGSVSTLKIQRTERGDSAVYLCASRSPGHLYNEQFFGPGTRLTVL.

For the CDR3, the DNA is TGCGCCAGCAGCCAAGGTCCTAGCGGGAGTCGGGAGACCCAGTACTTC. This codes for CASSQGPSGSRETQYF. This chain joins TRBV4-1 and TRBJ2-5; 10 nucleotides agree with TRBD2. The germline CDR1 and CDR2 sequences are MGHRA and YSYEKL. CDR3 length equals 16 residues. J gave up 5 bases and V 1 base, and 7 bases lay outside the gene matches.